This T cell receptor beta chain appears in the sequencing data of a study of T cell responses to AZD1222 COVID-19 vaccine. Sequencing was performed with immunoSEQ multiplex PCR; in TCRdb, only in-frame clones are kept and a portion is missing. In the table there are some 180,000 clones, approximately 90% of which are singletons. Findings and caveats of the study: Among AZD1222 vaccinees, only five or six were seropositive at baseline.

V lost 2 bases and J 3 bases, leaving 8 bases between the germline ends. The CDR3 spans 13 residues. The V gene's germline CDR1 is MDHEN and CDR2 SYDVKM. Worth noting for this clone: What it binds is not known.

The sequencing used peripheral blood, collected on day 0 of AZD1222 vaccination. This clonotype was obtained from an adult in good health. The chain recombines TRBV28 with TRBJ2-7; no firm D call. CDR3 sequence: CASSLGIRYEQYF. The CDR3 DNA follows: TGTGCCAGCAGTTTAGGAATCCGCTACGAGCAGTACTTC.